The 25 T cell receptor beta chains below all came from one sample that was sequenced in a study of T cell responses to AZD1222 COVID-19 vaccine. Clones were read by immunoSEQ multiplex PCR, and TCRdb kept only the in-frame ones, dropping some. Among roughly 100,000 clones listed, roughly 90% were seen once. The sample consisted of peripheral blood, taken on day 0 of AZD1222 vaccination. All receptors come from an adult in good health.

Only one count was recorded for this clone. Other DNA variants within this sample encode the same CDR3. The chain couples TRBV7-3 to TRBJ1-1; D gene unclear. Germline assignment: CDR1 SGHTA and CDR2 FQGTGA. The V gene lost 4 bases and the J gene lost 0 bases, with 6 bases spanning the gap. The CDR3 runs to 13 residues. The CDR3 DNA is TGTGCCAGCAGCTGGACGGTGAACACTGAAGCTTTCTTT. Translated: CASSWTVNTEAFF.

This chain connects TRBV11-1 to TRBJ2-1; D unresolved. V gave up 2 bases and J gave up 0 bases, with 11 bases separating them. The CDR3 loop spans 16 amino acids. The germline CDR1 and CDR2 sequences are SGHAT and FQDESV (reference sequence). Here the CDR3 reads CASSLNLGSSYNEQFF. CDR3 nucleotides: TGTGCCAGCAGCTTAAACCTCGGCAGCTCCTACAATGAGCAGTTCTTC.

This rearrangement joins TRBV6-2 or TRBV6-3 to TRBJ1-1; possible D gene TRBD1, 5 bases. Germline lookup yields CDR1 MNHEY and CDR2 SVGEGT. Between the trimmed V and J ends, which lost 0 bases and 7 bases, there was a span of 9 bases. The CDR3 loop spans 13 amino acids. CDR3 sequence (DNA): TGTGCCAGCAGTTACTCGGGGCGGCTTGAAGCTTTCTTT. Translating it yields CASSYSGRLEAFF.

The genes are TRBV27 and TRBJ2-7; 8 bases are a match to TRBD2. Germline loops: CDR1 MNHEY, CDR2 SMNVEV (reference sequence). This CDR3 contains 15 residues. The ends lost 4 bases at V and 4 bases at J; junction bases unmatched: 9. CDR3 amino acids: CASSSSGAGGYEQYF. CDR3 in DNA: TGTGCCAGCAGTTCCTCTGGGGCGGGAGGTTACGAGCAGTACTTC.

This clone was observed a single time. The genes are TRBV19 and TRBJ1-4, with D maybe TRBD1 (5 bases). Trimming removed 7 bases from V and 2 bases from J, with 14 bases in between. This CDR3 region has 15 residues. The germline V gene encodes CDR1 LNHDA and CDR2 SQIVND (reference sequence). CDR3 in amino acids: CASTLVGATNEKLFF. In nucleotides, the CDR3 is TGTGCCAGTACCCTGGTCGGGGCCACTAATGAAAAACTGTTTTTT.

The chain has TRBV19 and TRBJ1-1, with D unresolved. Germline V gives CDR1 LNHDA, CDR2 SQIVND (reference sequence). The CDR3 runs to 14 residues. V was trimmed by 5 bases and J by 5 bases, leaving 15 bases between them. The CDR3 loop is CASSSTAAGTEAFF. In DNA, the CDR3 is TGTGCCAGTAGTTCTACCGCTGCCGGGACTGAAGCTTTCTTT.

The chain couples TRBV7-2 to TRBJ1-2; TRBD1 matches at 8 bases. Per germline, CDR1 SGHTA and CDR2 FQGNSA. This CDR3 is 16 amino acids long. J gave up 0 bases and V 3 bases, and 6 bases lay outside the gene matches. CDR3 coding DNA: TGTGCCAGCAGCTTCAGGACAGGGAGGGCTAACTATGGCTACACCTTC. It encodes CASSFRTGRANYGYTF. Full variable domain (rest looked up from reference TRBV7-2 and TRBJ1-2): GAGVSQSPSNKVTEKGKDVELRCDPISGHTALYWYRQSLGQGLEFLIYFQGNSAPDKSGLPSDRFSAERTGGSVSTLTIQRTQQEDSAVYLCASSFRTGRANYGYTFGSGTRLTVV.

This chain uses TRBV18 with TRBJ2-7, with unresolved D. Germline V gene lookup returns CDR1 KGHSH and CDR2 LQKENI. Trimming stripped 6 bases from V and 3 bases from J, with 12 bases between. The CDR3 contains 13 residues. CDR3 in amino acids: CASSPDGHYEQYF. Here the CDR3 DNA reads TGTGCCAGCTCCCCCGACGGGCACTACGAGCAGTACTTC.

The chain is built from TRBV4-2 and TRBJ2-5; the D gene is possibly TRBD2 (5 bases). In germline, CDR1 is LGHNA, CDR2 YNFKEQ. Trimming removed 1 base from V and 5 bases from J, with 11 bases in between. There are 14 residues in the CDR3. The CDR3 DNA sequence: TGTGCCAGCAGCCAAGGGGGAGTGGGGGAGACCCAGTACTTC. It encodes CASSQGGVGETQYF.

V gene TRBV5-5 combines with J gene TRBJ1-3; D gene unclear. The germline CDR1 and CDR2 sequences are SGHKS and YYEKEE (reference sequence). V lost 1 base and J lost 7, with 12 bases in between. CDR3 length: 14 residues. CDR3 in DNA: TGTGCCAGCAGCTTGTCGGAAGGGCCGAACACCATATATTTT. Protein sequence: CASSLSEGPNTIYF. The complete variable domain, with remaining parts taken from reference TRBV5-5 and TRBJ1-3, reads DAGVTQSPTHLIKTRGQQVTLRCSPISGHKSVSWYQQVLGQGPQFIFQYYEKEERGRGNFPDRFSARQFPNYSSELNVNALLLGDSALYLCASSLSEGPNTIYFGEGSWLTVV.

CDR3 coding DNA: TGTGCCAGCAGTCCCGAGGGGGAAAAACTGTTTTTT. Amino acids: CASSPEGEKLFF. The chain carries TRBV12-3 or TRBV12-4 and TRBJ1-4, with TRBD1 as a possible D gene (5 bases). Trimming took 5 bases from V and 8 from J, leaving 9 bases between them. The CDR3 covers 12 residues.

V and J are TRBV19 and TRBJ2-7; 7 bases are a match to TRBD1. Germline V gene data show CDR1 as LNHDA and CDR2 as SQIVND (reference sequence). This CDR3 is built from 16 residues. J was trimmed by 3 bases and V by 1 base; bases with no gene match: 9. CDR3 sequence reads: CASSIVPGQSIYEQYF. The CDR3 DNA reads as TGTGCCAGTAGTATAGTACCGGGACAGTCTATCTACGAGCAGTACTTC.

V and J are TRBV5-4 and TRBJ1-1; D is undetermined. Germline CDR1 and CDR2: SGHNT and YYREEE (reference sequence). The CDR3 is 15 residues long. The V end was cut by 0 bases, the J end by 0 bases, with 9 bases between. The DNA of the CDR3 is TGTGCCAGCAGCTTGGCCTTGGGTATGAACACTGAAGCTTTCTTT. It encodes CASSLALGMNTEAFF.

The chain joins TRBV19 to TRBJ2-6; no reliable D call. CDR1 is LNHDA, CDR2 SQIVND, per germline (reference sequence). CDR3 length: 14 amino acids. The V end was cut by 8 bases, the J end by 3 bases, with 11 bases between. DNA of the CDR3: TGTGCCAGTTATGGGCCGGGTGGGGCCAACGTCCTGACTTTC. It yields the protein CASYGPGGANVLTF.

The V gene is TRBV19, the J gene TRBJ1-2; the D gene is possibly TRBD1 (5 bases). Germline CDR1 reads LNHDA; CDR2 reads SQIVND (reference sequence). The V end was cut by 7 bases, the J end by 0 bases, with 12 bases between. The CDR3 totals 14 residues. CDR3 in amino acids: CASTRTPSNYGYTF. In DNA, the CDR3 is TGTGCCAGTACGAGGACACCCTCTAACTATGGCTACACCTTC.

V is TRBV19 and J is TRBJ2-7; D possibly corresponds to TRBD1 (6 bases). V lost 1 base to trimming and J lost 7 bases, with 17 bases between them. Germline V lookup: CDR1 LNHDA, CDR2 SQIVND (reference sequence). This CDR3 contains 15 residues. The CDR3 region has the DNA TGTGCCAGTAGTATAGTAGGGACAACGGAGGTGGAGCAGTACTTC. Translating it yields CASSIVGTTEVEQYF. The complete variable domain, with remaining parts taken from reference TRBV19 and TRBJ2-7, reads DGGITQSPKYLFRKEGQNVTLSCEQNLNHDAMYWYRQDPGQGLRLIYYSQIVNDFQKGDIAEGYSVSREKKESFPLTVTSAQKNPTAFYLCASSIVGTTEVEQYFGPGTRLTVT.

This chain connects TRBV29-1 to TRBJ2-5; 8 positions agree with TRBD1. The germline gives CDR1 SQVTM, CDR2 ANQGSEA. V trimming: 5 bases; J trimming: 8 bases; junction bases outside the gene matches: 10. The CDR3 is 13 amino acids. The CDR3 nucleotides are TGCAGCGTTAGGGACAGGAGCAGAGAAACCCAGTACTTC. It yields the protein CSVRDRSRETQYF.

V is TRBV7-2 and J is TRBJ2-1; D call uncertain. CDR3 length: 11 residues. V was shortened by 6 bases and J by 9 bases, with 9 bases between the two germline ends. CDR1 is SGHTA, CDR2 FQGNSA, per germline. CDR3 in amino acids: CASSLLGEQFF. In nucleotides, the CDR3 is TGTGCCAGCAGTTTACTCGGTGAGCAGTTCTTC.

This clone was seen only a few times. This sequence joins TRBV15 and TRBJ2-2, with D uncertain. Trimming removed 0 bases from V and 4 bases from J, with 6 bases in between. The CDR3 loop spans 14 amino acids. Germline-derived CDR1 and CDR2 are LNHNV and YYDKDF (reference sequence). CDR3 region: CATSRDKITGELFF. The CDR3 DNA reads as TGTGCCACCAGCAGAGACAAGATCACCGGGGAGCTGTTTTTT.

The V call is TRBV7-9, the J call TRBJ2-2, with TRBD2 matching over 7 bases. V shed 5 bases and J 2 bases; nucleotides not matched to a gene: 5. Germline V gene data show CDR1 as SEHNR and CDR2 as FQNEAQ (reference sequence). The CDR3 spans 15 residues. The CDR3 is CASSVSGTNTGELFF. The CDR3 DNA reads as TGTGCCAGCAGCGTCAGCGGGACCAACACCGGGGAGCTGTTTTTT. The variable domain in full, with the rest retrieved from reference TRBV7-9 and TRBJ2-2, is DTGVSQNPRHKITKRGQNVTFRCDPISEHNRLYWYRQTLGQGPEFLTYFQNEAQLEKSRLLSDRFSAERPKGSFSTLEIQRTEQGDSAMYLCASSVSGTNTGELFFGEGSRLTVL.

Only one count was recorded for this clone. This sample also contains other DNA sequences that code for the same CDR3. The genes are TRBV19 and TRBJ1-1; a possible D gene is TRBD1 (5 bases). Germline values: CDR1 LNHDA, CDR2 SQIVND (reference sequence). V lost 1 base to trimming and J lost 4 bases, with 7 bases between them. This CDR3 contains 13 residues. CDR3 region: CASSIGRGTEAFF. The CDR3 nucleotides are TGTGCCAGTAGTATAGGTAGGGGCACTGAAGCTTTCTTT. Combining the CDR3 with reference TRBV19 and TRBJ1-1 gives the whole variable domain DGGITQSPKYLFRKEGQNVTLSCEQNLNHDAMYWYRQDPGQGLRLIYYSQIVNDFQKGDIAEGYSVSREKKESFPLTVTSAQKNPTAFYLCASSIGRGTEAFFGQGTRLTVV.

V is TRBV5-6 and J is TRBJ2-3; the D is unclear. V was cut by 7 bases and J by 0 bases, with 9 bases left in between. The CDR3 length is 13 residues. CDR1 is SGHDT and CDR2 is YYEEEE in the germline V gene. The chain's CDR3 is CASGPPSTDTQYF. For the CDR3, the DNA is TGTGCCAGCGGGCCTCCGAGCACAGATACGCAGTATTTT.

This chain joins TRBV4-3 and TRBJ2-6; 7 nucleotides agree with TRBD1. The CDR3 totals 16 residues. Per germline, CDR1 LGHNA and CDR2 YSLEER. V lost 3 bases to trimming and J lost 2 bases; unmatched junction nucleotides: 4. CDR3: CASSHLGGTGANVLTF. The CDR3 DNA sequence: TGCGCCAGCAGCCACCTAGGGGGCACTGGGGCCAACGTCCTGACTTTC.

This clone showed up just once. The chain recombines TRBV7-2 with TRBJ2-2, with 12 positions matching TRBD2. J gave up 5 bases and V 5 bases, and 9 bases lay outside the gene matches. The CDR3 is 17 residues long. Germline CDR1 and CDR2: SGHTA and FQGNSA. This CDR3 reads CASSPSGLAGQTGELFF. The CDR3 DNA is TGTGCCAGCAGCCCCTCCGGACTAGCGGGACAAACCGGGGAGCTGTTTTTT.

The chain combines TRBV2 with TRBJ2-3, with TRBD2 matching 9 bases. After removal of 1 base from V and 1 base from J, the junction contained 3 bases not matched to a gene. Germline V CDR1 and CDR2: SNHLY, FYNNEI. The CDR3 consists of 16 residues. The CDR3 coding sequence is TGTGCCAGCAGTGAAGAGGTAGCGGGGGGCACAGATACGCAGTATTTT. This encodes CASSEEVAGGTDTQYF.